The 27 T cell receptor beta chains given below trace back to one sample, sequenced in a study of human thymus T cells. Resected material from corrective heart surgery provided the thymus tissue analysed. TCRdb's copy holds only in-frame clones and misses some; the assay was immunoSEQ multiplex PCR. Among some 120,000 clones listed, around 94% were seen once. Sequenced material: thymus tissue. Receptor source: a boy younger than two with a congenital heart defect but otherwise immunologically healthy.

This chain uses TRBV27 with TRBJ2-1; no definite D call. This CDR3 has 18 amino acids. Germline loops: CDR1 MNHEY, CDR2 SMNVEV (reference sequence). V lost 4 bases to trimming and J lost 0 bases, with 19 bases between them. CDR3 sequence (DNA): TGTGCCAGCAGTTCCCGCCATCTGGAAGCGCCCTCCTACAATGAGCAGTTCTTC. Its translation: CASSSRHLEAPSYNEQFF.

The CDR3 DNA follows: TGCGCCAGCAGCCAGGCACCCGTGAAACTTCCGGGGACTTACACAGATACGCAGTATTTT. This encodes CASSQAPVKLPGTYTDTQYF. This chain joins TRBV4-1 and TRBJ2-3; TRBD2 is a possible D gene (6 bases). Trimming shortened V by 3 bases and J by 2 bases, and 27 bases separated the two germline ends. Germline CDR1 MGHRA, CDR2 YSYEKL. This CDR3 contains 20 residues.

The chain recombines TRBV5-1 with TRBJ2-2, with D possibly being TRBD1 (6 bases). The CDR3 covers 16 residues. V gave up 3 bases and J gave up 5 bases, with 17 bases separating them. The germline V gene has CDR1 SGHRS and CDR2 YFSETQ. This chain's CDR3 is CASSYQQGRGTGELFF. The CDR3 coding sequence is TGCGCCAGCAGCTACCAACAGGGAAGGGGGACCGGGGAGCTGTTTTTT.

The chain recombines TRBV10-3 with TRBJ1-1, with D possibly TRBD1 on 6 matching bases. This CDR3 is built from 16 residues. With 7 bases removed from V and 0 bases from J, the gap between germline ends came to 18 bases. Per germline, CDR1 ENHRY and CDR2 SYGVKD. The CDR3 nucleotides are TGTGCCATCAAACAGGGAGGAGGCCTGATGAACACTGAAGCTTTCTTT. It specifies CAIKQGGGLMNTEAFF.

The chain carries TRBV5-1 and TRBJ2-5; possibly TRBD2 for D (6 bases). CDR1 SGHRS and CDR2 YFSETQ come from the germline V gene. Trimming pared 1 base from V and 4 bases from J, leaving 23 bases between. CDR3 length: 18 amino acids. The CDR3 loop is CASSLTGETRRERETQYF. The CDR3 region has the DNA TGCGCCAGCAGCTTGACGGGGGAGACGAGGAGGGAGCGAGAGACCCAGTACTTC. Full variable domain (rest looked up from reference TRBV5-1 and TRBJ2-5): KAGVTQTPRYLIKTRGQQVTLSCSPISGHRSVSWYQQTPGQGLQFLFEYFSETQRNKGNFPGRFSGRQFSNSRSEMNVSTLELGDSALYLCASSLTGETRRERETQYFGPGTRLLVL.

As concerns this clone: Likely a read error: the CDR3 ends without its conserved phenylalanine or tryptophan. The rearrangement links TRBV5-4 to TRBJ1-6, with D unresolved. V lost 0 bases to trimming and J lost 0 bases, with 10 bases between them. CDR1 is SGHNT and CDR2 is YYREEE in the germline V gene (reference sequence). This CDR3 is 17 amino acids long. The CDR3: CASSLGFSGSYNSPLHL. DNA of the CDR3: TGTGCCAGCAGCTTGGGGTTTTCGGGCTCCTATAATTCACCCCTCCACCTT.

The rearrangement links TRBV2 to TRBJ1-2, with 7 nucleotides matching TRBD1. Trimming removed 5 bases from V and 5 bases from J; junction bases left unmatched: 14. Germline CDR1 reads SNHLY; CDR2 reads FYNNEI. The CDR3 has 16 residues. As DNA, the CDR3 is TGTGCCAGCAGTTCAAAACTCCTACAGGGGCGGTATGGCTACACCTTC. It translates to CASSSKLLQGRYGYTF.

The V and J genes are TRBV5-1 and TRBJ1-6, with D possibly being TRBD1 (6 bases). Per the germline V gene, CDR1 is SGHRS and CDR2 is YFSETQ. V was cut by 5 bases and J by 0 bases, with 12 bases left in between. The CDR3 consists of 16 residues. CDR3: CASRPQGSSYNSPLHF. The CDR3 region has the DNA TGCGCCAGCAGGCCACAGGGTAGCTCCTATAATTCACCCCTCCACTTT.

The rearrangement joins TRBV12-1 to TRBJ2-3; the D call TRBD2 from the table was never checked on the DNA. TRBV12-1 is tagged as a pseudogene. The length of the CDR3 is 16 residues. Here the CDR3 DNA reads TGTGCCAGCATCCCTCGCCCTAGCGGGAGGCGAGATACGCAGTATTTT. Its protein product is CASIPRPSGRRDTQYF.

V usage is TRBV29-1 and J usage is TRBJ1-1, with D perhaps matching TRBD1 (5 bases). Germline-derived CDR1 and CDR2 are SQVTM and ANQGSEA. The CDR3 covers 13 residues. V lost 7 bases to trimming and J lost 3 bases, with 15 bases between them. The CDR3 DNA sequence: TGCAGCGGCAGGGTGGAACGGGACACTGAAGCTTTCTTT. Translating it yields CSGRVERDTEAFF. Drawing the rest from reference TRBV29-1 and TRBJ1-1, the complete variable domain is SAVISQKPSRDICQRGTSLTIQCQVDSQVTMMFWYRQQPGQSLTLIATANQGSEATYESGFVIDKFPISRPNLTFSTLTVSNMSPEDSSIYLCSGRVERDTEAFFGQGTRLTVV.

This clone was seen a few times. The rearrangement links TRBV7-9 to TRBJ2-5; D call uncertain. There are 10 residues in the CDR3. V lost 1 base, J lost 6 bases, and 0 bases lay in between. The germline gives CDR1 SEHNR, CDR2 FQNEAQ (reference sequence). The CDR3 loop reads CASSLETQYF. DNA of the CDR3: TGTGCCAGCAGCTTAGAGACCCAGTACTTC.

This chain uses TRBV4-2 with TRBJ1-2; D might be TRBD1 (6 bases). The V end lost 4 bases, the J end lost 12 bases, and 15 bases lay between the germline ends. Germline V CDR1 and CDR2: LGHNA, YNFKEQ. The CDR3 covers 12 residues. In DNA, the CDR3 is TGTGCCAGCAGCCGCGCCAGGGGTAAAAACACCTTC. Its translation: CASSRARGKNTF.

CDR3 in amino acids: CASSQVDGGDTDTQYF. In DNA, the CDR3 is TGCGCCAGCAGCCAAGTAGACGGGGGGGATACAGATACGCAGTATTTT. The chain is built from TRBV4-3 and TRBJ2-3; TRBD2 agrees at 8 bases. The CDR3 is 16 amino acids. In germline, CDR1 is LGHNA, CDR2 YSLEER. J was trimmed by 3 bases and V by 1 base; bases with no gene match: 6.

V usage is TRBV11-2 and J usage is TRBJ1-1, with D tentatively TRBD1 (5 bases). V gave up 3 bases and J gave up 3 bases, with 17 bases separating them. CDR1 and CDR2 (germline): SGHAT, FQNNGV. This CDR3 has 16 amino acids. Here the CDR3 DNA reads TGTGCCAGCAGCTTTGGACAAGCATTTATCCACACTGAAGCTTTCTTT. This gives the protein CASSFGQAFIHTEAFF.

The CDR3, as DNA: TGTGCCAGCAGCTTGGGTTCACCCCTCCACTTT. Protein sequence: CASSLGSPLHF. The V call is TRBV7-2, the J call TRBJ1-6; D is unresolved. V was clipped by 3 bases and J by 9 bases, with 3 bases between them. CDR1 and CDR2 (germline): SGHTA, FQGNSA. This CDR3 is 11 amino acids long.

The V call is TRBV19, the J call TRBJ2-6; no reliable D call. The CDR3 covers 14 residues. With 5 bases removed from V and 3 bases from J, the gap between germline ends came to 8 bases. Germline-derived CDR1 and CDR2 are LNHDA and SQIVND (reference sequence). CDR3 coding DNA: TGTGCCAGTAGTGCCAGGAATGGGGCCAACGTCCTGACTTTC. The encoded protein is CASSARNGANVLTF. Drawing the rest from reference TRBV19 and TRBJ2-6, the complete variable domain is DGGITQSPKYLFRKEGQNVTLSCEQNLNHDAMYWYRQDPGQGLRLIYYSQIVNDFQKGDIAEGYSVSREKKESFPLTVTSAQKNPTAFYLCASSARNGANVLTFGAGSRLTVL.

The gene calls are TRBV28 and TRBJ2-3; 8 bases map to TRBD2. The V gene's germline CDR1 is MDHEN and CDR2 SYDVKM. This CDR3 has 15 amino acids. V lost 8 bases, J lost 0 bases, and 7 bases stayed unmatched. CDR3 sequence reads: CASRKRGRSTDTQYF. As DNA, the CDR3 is TGTGCCAGCCGAAAGCGGGGGCGTAGCACAGATACGCAGTATTTT.

The CDR3 DNA reads as TGTGCCAGCAGCGGGGGAGAGACCCAGTACTTC. Its translation is CASSGGETQYF. V is TRBV11-2 and J is TRBJ2-5, with D perhaps given as TRBD1 or TRBD2 (5 bases each). Germline V CDR1 and CDR2: SGHAT, FQNNGV. V dropped 5 bases and J dropped 4 bases, with 5 bases sitting between them. The CDR3 runs to 11 residues.

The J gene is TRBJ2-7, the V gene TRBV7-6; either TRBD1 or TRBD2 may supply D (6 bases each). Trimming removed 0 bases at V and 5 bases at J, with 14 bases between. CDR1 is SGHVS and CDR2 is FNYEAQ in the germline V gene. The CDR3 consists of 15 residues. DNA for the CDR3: TGTGCCAGCAGCTTAGCGCGGGACAATTCTCACGAGCAGTACTTC. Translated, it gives CASSLARDNSHEQYF.

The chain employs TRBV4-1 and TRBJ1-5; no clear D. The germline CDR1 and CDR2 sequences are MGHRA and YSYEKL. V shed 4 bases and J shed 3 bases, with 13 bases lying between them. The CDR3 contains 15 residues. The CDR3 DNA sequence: TGCGCCAGCAGCCTAATGGACGCCGACAATCAGCCCCAGCATTTT. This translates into CASSLMDADNQPQHF.

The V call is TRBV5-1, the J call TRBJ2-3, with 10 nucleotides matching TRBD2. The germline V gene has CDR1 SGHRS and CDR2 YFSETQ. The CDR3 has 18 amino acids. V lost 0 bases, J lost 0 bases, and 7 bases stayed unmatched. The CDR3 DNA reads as TGCGCCAGCAGCTTGGAGCGGGGGGGAAAGACTAGCACAGATACGCAGTATTTT. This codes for CASSLERGGKTSTDTQYF.

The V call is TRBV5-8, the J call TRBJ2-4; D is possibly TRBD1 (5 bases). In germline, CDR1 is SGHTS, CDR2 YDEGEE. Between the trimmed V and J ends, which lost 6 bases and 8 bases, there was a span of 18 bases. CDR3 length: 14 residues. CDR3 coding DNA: TGTGCCAGCATTAGAATGGGGCTTAAGGACATTCAGTACTTC. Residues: CASIRMGLKDIQYF. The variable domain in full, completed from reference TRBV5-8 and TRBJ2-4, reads EAGVTQSPTHLIKTRGQQATLRCSPISGHTSVYWYQQALGLGLQFLLWYDEGEERNRGNFPPRFSGRQFPNYSSELNVNALELEDSALYLCASIRMGLKDIQYFGAGTRLSVL.

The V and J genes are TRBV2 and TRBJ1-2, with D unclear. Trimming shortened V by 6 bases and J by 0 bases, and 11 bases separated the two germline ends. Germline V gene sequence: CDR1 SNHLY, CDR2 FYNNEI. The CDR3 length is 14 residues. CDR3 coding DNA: TGTGCCAGCAGGGCGGGGTCAGCTAACTATGGCTACACCTTC. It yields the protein CASRAGSANYGYTF.

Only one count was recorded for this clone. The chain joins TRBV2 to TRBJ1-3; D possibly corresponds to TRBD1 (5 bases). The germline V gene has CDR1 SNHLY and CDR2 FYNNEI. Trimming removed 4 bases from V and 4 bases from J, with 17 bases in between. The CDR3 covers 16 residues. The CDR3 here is CASSAAQTGPGNTIYF. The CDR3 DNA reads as TGTGCCAGCAGTGCCGCCCAAACAGGTCCCGGAAACACCATATATTTT.

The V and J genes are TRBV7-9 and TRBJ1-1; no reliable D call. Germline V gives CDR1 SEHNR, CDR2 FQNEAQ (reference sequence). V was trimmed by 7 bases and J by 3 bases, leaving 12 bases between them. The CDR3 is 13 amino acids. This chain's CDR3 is CASKNGQDTEAFF. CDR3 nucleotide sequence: TGTGCCAGCAAAAACGGGCAGGACACTGAAGCTTTCTTT.

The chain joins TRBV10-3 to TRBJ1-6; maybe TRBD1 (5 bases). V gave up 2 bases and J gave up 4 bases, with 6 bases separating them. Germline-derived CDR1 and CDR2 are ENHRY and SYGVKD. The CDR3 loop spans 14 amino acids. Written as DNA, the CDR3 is TGTGCCATCAGTGAGGGGGCTTATAATTCACCCCTCCACTTT. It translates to CAISEGAYNSPLHF.

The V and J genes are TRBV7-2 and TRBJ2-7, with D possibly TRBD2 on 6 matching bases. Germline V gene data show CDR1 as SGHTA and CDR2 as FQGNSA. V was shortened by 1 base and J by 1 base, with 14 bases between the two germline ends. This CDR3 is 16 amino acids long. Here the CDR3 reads CASSLGSRDFSYEQYF. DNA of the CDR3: TGTGCCAGCAGCTTAGGATCCCGGGACTTTTCCTACGAGCAGTACTTC.